This entry features one T cell receptor (beta chain) sequence. This CDR3 spans 17 amino acids. The trim removed 4 bases at V and 0 bases at J, leaving 6 bases unmatched. Germline-derived CDR1 and CDR2 are MNHGY and SAAAGT. As for treatment: preoperative locoregional IRX-2 cytokine immunotherapy. Samples came from a phase Ib trial of preoperative locoregional IRX-2 cytokine immunotherapy. This sample is part of a study of preoperative IRX-2 immunotherapy in early breast cancer. Clones were read by immunoSEQ multiplex PCR, and TCRdb kept only the in-frame ones, dropping some. This table has 35,000 to 40,000 clones, 82% appearing once.

The rearrangement uses TRBV6-8 and TRBJ2-2; TRBD1 matches 9 bases. The TCR comes from a human donor with breast cancer. The material was lymph node tissue, obtained after IRX-2 immunotherapy. Here the CDR3 DNA reads TGTGCCAGCAGTTTACTGGGACAGGGTTCGAACACCGGGGAGCTGTTTTTT. This translates into CASSLLGQGSNTGELFF.